A single sample gave rise to the 24 T cell receptor beta chains below, sequenced in a study of human T cells and chemical hapten exposure. Time point defined: patch test 2, 6 weeks after DPC sensitization. Indicated treatment: therapeutic diphenylcyclopropenone sensitization with weekly scalp DPC. A single record per CDR3 protein comes from TCRdb applying MiXCR to the RACE reads. This sample carries roughly 84,000 distinct CDR3 sequences, over 9.5% of them seen once, and the ten largest clones take 4% to 5.5%. The sequencing used whole blood, collected in connection with sensitization to the hapten diphenylcyclopropenone (DPC). The origin of the receptors is a woman aged 45-65 years with alopecia areata. Some clones in this sample may be carry-over from other donors' samples.

This clonotype was seen many times. The rearrangement uses TRBV3-1 and TRBJ1-1, with 11 bases aligning to TRBD1. The CDR3 extends over 16 amino acids. The ends lost 4 bases at V and 5 bases at J; junction bases unmatched: 9. The germline CDR1 and CDR2 sequences are LGHDT and YNNKEL (reference sequence). CDR3 sequence reads: CASSPTGQGVSTEAFF. The CDR3 bases are TGTGCCAGCAGCCCTACGGGACAGGGGGTTAGTACTGAAGCTTTCTTT. Together with reference TRBV3-1 and TRBJ1-1, the CDR3 gives the full variable domain: DTAVSQTPKYLVTQMGNDKSIKCEQNLGHDTMYWYKQDSKKFLKIMFSYNNKELIINETVPNRFSPKSPDKAHLNLHINSLELGDSAVYFCASSPTGQGVSTEAFFGQGTRLTVV.

The J gene is TRBJ1-1, the V gene TRBV30; D is possibly TRBD1 (5 bases). Trimming took 6 bases from V and 0 from J, leaving 17 bases between them. The length of the CDR3 is 15 residues. Looked up from germline, CDR1 is GTSNPN and CDR2 is SVGIG (reference sequence). The CDR3 is CACTGPHTMNTEAFF. The CDR3 DNA is TGTGCCTGTACAGGACCCCATACCATGAACACTGAAGCTTTCTTT. Full variable domain (missing parts from reference TRBV30 and TRBJ1-1): SQTIHQWPATLVQPVGSPLSLECTVEGTSNPNLYWYRQAAGRGLQLLFYSVGIGQISSEVPQNLSASRPQDRQFILSSKKLLLSDSGFYLCACTGPHTMNTEAFFGQGTRLTVV.

The sample holds a few counts of this clonotype. The gene calls are TRBV28 and TRBJ1-1; D is undetermined. V was shortened by 3 bases and J by 8 bases, with 7 bases between the two germline ends. Germline loops: CDR1 MDHEN, CDR2 SYDVKM. This CDR3 has 11 residues. The CDR3: CASSLSEEAFF. CDR3 nucleotides: TGTGCCAGCAGTTTGTCGGAGGAAGCTTTCTTT.

This clonotype was detected many times. This CDR3 reads CASSSNTNTEAFF. In DNA form, the CDR3 reads TGTGCCAGCAGCTCAAACACGAACACTGAAGCTTTCTTT. The J gene is TRBJ1-1, the V gene TRBV9; D is unresolved. Trimming removed 4 bases from V and 1 base from J, with 8 bases in between. The germline V gene encodes CDR1 SGDLS and CDR2 YYNGEE. The CDR3 sequence is 13 residues long.

There are many counts of this clonotype. The chain carries TRBV19 and TRBJ2-1; 12 bases fit TRBD2. The germline gives CDR1 LNHDA, CDR2 SQIVND (reference sequence). The ends lost 6 bases at V and 2 bases at J; junction bases unmatched: 5. The length of the CDR3 is 16 residues. CDR3 DNA: TGTGCCAGTAGCAGACTAGCGGGAGAACCCTACAATGAGCAGTTCTTC. This sequence encodes CASSRLAGEPYNEQFF.

This clonotype was picked up a small number of times. V is TRBV6-4 and J is TRBJ1-5; D remains ambiguous. The ends were cut back, 4 bases at V and 3 bases at J, with 1 base in the middle. This CDR3 contains 11 residues. The germline gives CDR1 MRHNA, CDR2 SNTAGT. The CDR3 region is CASSVNQPQHF. The CDR3 nucleotides are TGTGCCAGCAGTGTCAATCAGCCCCAGCATTTT.

This clonotype was found once. The J gene is TRBJ2-1, the V gene TRBV27; 9 bases are a match to TRBD2. The CDR3 has 13 amino acids. Losses at the gene ends were 2 bases for V and 11 bases for J; bases not matched to a gene: 4. The germline CDR1 and CDR2 sequences are MNHEY and SMNVEV (reference sequence). For the CDR3, the DNA is TGTGCCAGCAGTTTAGCGGCGGGAGGGAAGCAGTTCTTC. This encodes CASSLAAGGKQFF.

This clonotype was picked up a small number of times. This rearrangement joins TRBV29-1 to TRBJ2-1; 9 nucleotides agree with TRBD1. The V and J ends lost 7 bases and 9 bases, in that order; junction bases with no gene match: 4. The germline V gene encodes CDR1 SQVTM and CDR2 ANQGSEA. The CDR3 loop spans 11 amino acids. The CDR3 bases are TGCAGCGGGGCGACAGGGGGTGAGCAGTTCTTC. Protein product: CSGATGGEQFF.

With regard to this clonotype: A much larger clone differs by one base, so this may be a read error. The chain is built from TRBV6-1 and TRBJ1-2; TRBD1 might be the D (6 bases). This CDR3 region has 13 residues. Germline V gene lookup returns CDR1 MNHNS and CDR2 SASEGT. The CDR3 DNA follows: TGTGCCACCCGGGACATTTCTAACTATGGCTTCACCTTC. Translated: CATRDISNYGFTF.

This clonotype has more than one count but fewer than ten. The chain has TRBV6-5 and TRBJ1-4, with D possibly TRBD1 on 6 matching bases. CDR3 length equals 13 residues. Germline assignment: CDR1 MNHEY and CDR2 SVGAGI. V was trimmed by 9 bases and J by 5 bases, leaving 13 bases between them. CDR3 coding DNA: TGTGCCAGTACCGGGACAATCAATGAAAAACTGTTTTTT. It is translated as CASTGTINEKLFF.

In its sample, this clonotype was seen a few times. This may arise from a read error, as a much more abundant clone is one base away. This sequence joins TRBV5-1 and TRBJ2-1; 11 positions match TRBD2. After removal of 3 bases from V and 7 bases from J, the junction contained 9 bases not matched to a gene. Germline assignment: CDR1 SGHRS and CDR2 YFSETQ. This CDR3 region has 16 residues. DNA of the CDR3: TGCGCCAGCAGCTCGGAGACTAGCGGGAAAACAAATGAGCAGTTCTTC. Residues: CASSSETSGKTNEQFF.

This clonotype has ten or more counts. The chain recombines TRBV6-1 with TRBJ1-6, with no clear D. CDR3 size: 20 residues. CDR1 is MNHNS, CDR2 SASEGT, per germline. V was trimmed by 1 base and J by 1 base, leaving 20 bases between them. The DNA for the CDR3 is TGTGCCAGCAGTGAAGACGCTACGGGAAGACGGGGTTCCTATAATTCACCCCTCCACTTT. Amino acids: CASSEDATGRRGSYNSPLHF.

The chain combines TRBV5-4 with TRBJ2-3; the D gene is possibly TRBD2 (5 bases). With 0 bases removed from V and 5 bases from J, the gap between germline ends came to 10 bases. This CDR3 contains 14 residues. The germline V gene has CDR1 SGHNT and CDR2 YYREEE (reference sequence). This CDR3 reads CASSLGGRQDTQYF. The DNA for the CDR3 is TGTGCCAGCAGCTTGGGCGGGCGTCAAGATACGCAGTATTTT.

The rearrangement links TRBV2 to TRBJ2-7; 9 positions match TRBD1. Germline CDR1 and CDR2: SNHLY and FYNNEI. CDR3 length: 15 amino acids. V lost 6 bases to trimming and J lost 4 bases; unmatched junction nucleotides: 10. CDR3 loop: CASSGPDRGIYEQYF. CDR3 nucleotides: TGTGCCAGCAGCGGCCCAGACAGGGGGATTTACGAGCAGTACTTC.

A note on this clonotype: The junction and the germline gene differ at one end; a read error may be behind it. This chain joins TRBV10-3 and TRBJ2-1; the match to TRBD2 covers 10 bases. The length of the CDR3 is 16 residues. Germline CDR1 and CDR2: ENHRY and SYGVKD. The CDR3 coding sequence is TGTGCCATCAGTAAGTCGACTAGCGGGTCGTACAATGAGCAGTTCTTC. Its translation: CAISKSTSGSYNEQFF.

The V gene is TRBV29-1, the J gene TRBJ2-3, with 9 bases matching TRBD1. CDR1 is SQVTM, CDR2 ANQGSEA, per germline. There are 13 residues in the CDR3. Trimming took 5 bases from V and 4 from J; bases not matched to a gene: 4. CDR3: CSVNRGPADTQYF. DNA of the CDR3: TGCAGCGTTAACAGGGGGCCGGCAGATACGCAGTATTTT.

The V and J genes are TRBV7-2 and TRBJ1-6; D is uncertain. With 1 base removed from V and 0 bases from J, the gap between germline ends came to 10 bases. This CDR3 region has 17 residues. Germline loops: CDR1 SGHTA, CDR2 FQGNSA. The chain's CDR3 is CASSLVLGSSYNSPLHF. The CDR3 DNA follows: TGTGCCAGCAGCTTAGTCTTGGGAAGCTCCTATAATTCACCCCTCCACTTT.

This clonotype has at least ten counts. This chain connects TRBV9 to TRBJ1-2; D not certain. The germline V and J ends were trimmed by 4 bases and 3 bases, with 10 bases remaining between them. Germline V gene data show CDR1 as SGDLS and CDR2 as YYNGEE. This CDR3 region has 13 residues. The CDR3 DNA sequence: TGTGCCAGCAGCCCAAGAGGAGACTATGGCTACACCTTC. It yields the protein CASSPRGDYGYTF. The full variable domain, its missing parts supplied by reference TRBV9 and TRBJ1-2, is DSGVTQTPKHLITATGQRVTLRCSPRSGDLSVYWYQQSLDQGLQFLIQYYNGEERAKGNILERFSAQQFPDLHSELNLSSLELGDSALYFCASSPRGDYGYTFGSGTRLTVV.

This clonotype was detected ten times or more. V is TRBV5-5 and J is TRBJ1-1, with D hard to call. The V end was cut by 1 base, the J end by 1 base, with 8 bases between. This CDR3 contains 14 residues. Germline V lookup: CDR1 SGHKS, CDR2 YYEKEE (reference sequence). CDR3 sequence: CASSLYSSNTEAFF. CDR3 sequence (DNA): TGTGCCAGCAGCTTGTACTCCTCGAACACTGAAGCTTTCTTT.

This clonotype was seen only a few times. The chain is built from TRBV7-9 and TRBJ1-3, with D possibly matching TRBD1 (5 bases). This CDR3 region has 13 residues. Per germline, CDR1 SEHNR and CDR2 FQNEAQ (reference sequence). V was trimmed by 5 bases and J by 4 bases, leaving 9 bases between them. This CDR3 is CASSVGTGNTIYF. For the CDR3, the DNA is TGTGCCAGCAGCGTGGGGACCGGAAACACCATATATTTT.

Many counts were recorded for this clonotype. The chain has TRBV4-3 and TRBJ1-2; 8 bases map to TRBD1. This CDR3 comprises 17 residues. With V trimmed by 0 bases and J by 6 bases, 12 bases remained unmatched. CDR1 and CDR2 from the germline V gene are LGHNA and YSLEER. The CDR3 coding sequence is TGCGCCAGCAGCCAAGATCTCCGGACAGGGACGATTGATGGCTACACCTTC. This codes for CASSQDLRTGTIDGYTF.

The table lists this clonotype with a few counts. V usage is TRBV6-6 and J usage is TRBJ1-4, with D possibly being TRBD1 (5 bases). The CDR3 is 14 residues long. Germline V gives CDR1 MNHNY, CDR2 SVGAGI (reference sequence). Trimming took off 8 bases at V and 8 bases at J, with 18 bases between the two ends. The CDR3 spells CASAAGTTLEKLFF. In DNA, the CDR3 is TGTGCCAGCGCGGCCGGGACTACCCTCGAAAAACTGTTTTTT.

This clonotype was seen more than once but under ten times. The gene calls are TRBV7-9 and TRBJ2-7; tentatively, D is TRBD1 (6 bases). With 5 bases removed from V and 0 bases from J, the gap between germline ends came to 11 bases. This CDR3 is built from 14 residues. The germline V gene encodes CDR1 SEHNR and CDR2 FQNEAQ (reference sequence). In DNA form, the CDR3 reads TGTGCCAGCAGCGGGACACCAAGCTCCTACGAGCAGTACTTC. This encodes CASSGTPSSYEQYF.

This clonotype was detected many times. The rearrangement uses TRBV9 and TRBJ1-2; D not certain. Germline CDR1 SGDLS, CDR2 YYNGEE. The V end was cut by 0 bases, the J end by 2 bases, with 8 bases between. The CDR3 has 14 amino acids. The CDR3 sequence: CASSVATRNYGYTF. The CDR3 nucleotides are TGTGCCAGCAGCGTAGCTACAAGGAACTATGGCTACACCTTC.